The 27 T cell receptor beta chains given below trace back to one sample, sequenced in a study of blood T cells in healthy people across ages. Combining a sample-barcoded 5' primer with a J-beta primer mix, a second PCR ran for roughly 7 to 12 cycles. TCRdb ran MiXCR on the 5' RACE reads and lists one entry per CDR3 protein. The sample has some 1.7 million distinct CDR3 sequences, 28% seen once; the top ten hold roughly 8%. The sequenced sample was blood. The receptors come from a woman in her 30s in good health.

CDR3 nucleotides: TGTGCCAGCAGCTCCCCGTTGGGGGGACACTCCTACGAGCAGTTCTTC. It translates to CASSSPLGGHSYEQFF. J is TRBJ2-1 and V is TRBV7-9; D may match TRBD1 or TRBD2 (6 bases each). The CDR3 has 16 amino acids. Germline V gene data show CDR1 as SEHNR and CDR2 as FQNEAQ (reference sequence). Trimming shortened V by 4 bases and J by 10 bases, and 23 bases separated the two germline ends.

V usage is TRBV5-6 and J usage is TRBJ2-7; 8 nucleotides match TRBD2. The CDR3 has 16 residues. In germline, CDR1 is SGHDT, CDR2 YYEEEE. J lost 2 bases, V lost 4 bases, and 11 bases had no gene match. In DNA, the CDR3 is TGTGCCAGCAGCCCGGGCCCTGGCGGGGGGACCTACGAGCAGTACTTC. Translating it yields CASSPGPGGGTYEQYF.

The chain recombines TRBV6-6 with TRBJ1-1, with D perhaps matching TRBD1 (6 bases). The CDR3 length is 16 residues. Germline V CDR1 and CDR2: MNHNY, SVGAGI (reference sequence). The germline V and J ends were trimmed by 5 bases and 7 bases, with 23 bases remaining between them. This chain's CDR3 is CASSPLVVQGPVEAFF. CDR3 DNA: TGTGCCAGCAGTCCCCTCGTTGTACAGGGTCCGGTTGAAGCTTTCTTT.

There are a few counts of this clonotype. The J gene is TRBJ1-2, the V gene TRBV28; possibly TRBD1 for D (5 bases). This CDR3 spans 14 amino acids. V was cut by 3 bases and J by 8 bases, with 16 bases left in between. Looked up from germline, CDR1 is MDHEN and CDR2 is SYDVKM. The CDR3 DNA reads TGTGCCAGCAGTTTTATGCCGGGACTTGGGGGCTACACCTTC. Protein product: CASSFMPGLGGYTF.

Worth noting for this clonotype: A much larger clone lies a single base off, so this may be a read error. The CDR3 here is CAGSLDSTGALIEQYF. The CDR3 region has the DNA TGTGCCGGCAGCTTAGATAGTACGGGAGCTCTGATCGAGCAGTACTTC. The rearrangement uses TRBV7-2 and TRBJ2-7, with D tentatively TRBD2 (6 bases). Per germline, CDR1 SGHTA and CDR2 FQGNSA. The length of the CDR3 is 16 residues.

Note on this clonotype: A read error may explain this, as a much larger clone is one base away. The chain combines TRBV4-1 with TRBJ2-1; D is uncertain. The assigned J gene may be wrong: the sequence end matches TRBJ2-7 better. The germline gives CDR1 MGHRA, CDR2 YSYEKL. The CDR3 runs 18 residues. For the CDR3, the DNA is TGCGCCAGCAGCCAAGGGTTGCCTACCGCGAGCTCCTACAATGAGCAGTACTTC. Residues: CASSQGLPTASSYNEQYF.

The V call is TRBV28, the J call TRBJ2-3; 8 nucleotides line up with TRBD1. This CDR3 region has 15 residues. Germline trimming cut 7 bases from V and 5 bases from J; bases unmatched to any gene: 11. The V gene's germline CDR1 is MDHEN and CDR2 SYDVKM. DNA for the CDR3: TGTGCCAGCACACGGACAGGGACCGCTCGAGATACGCAGTATTTT. As protein: CASTRTGTARDTQYF.

This clonotype was seen more than once but under ten times. The chain recombines TRBV4-1 with TRBJ2-3, with D unresolved. This CDR3 is built from 15 residues. CDR1 MGHRA and CDR2 YSYEKL come from the germline V gene. The V and J ends lost 4 bases and 4 bases respectively, with 15 bases between them. In DNA form, the CDR3 reads TGCGCCAGCAGCCCAGAAAGGCCCGGTGCAGATACGCAGTATTTT. It specifies CASSPERPGADTQYF.

At least ten counts were recorded for this clonotype. The V and J genes are TRBV20-1 and TRBJ2-7; D is unresolved. The germline gives CDR1 DFQATT, CDR2 SNEGSKA (reference sequence). Between the trimmed V and J ends, which lost 5 bases and 5 bases, there was a span of 22 bases. The CDR3 runs 15 residues. For the CDR3, the DNA is TGCAGTGCTCGTGGGCGACGGATCGAGGCGGACGAGCAGTACTTC. Residues: CSARGRRIEADEQYF.

The rearrangement joins TRBV6-1 to TRBJ1-1; 10 bases are shared with TRBD1. J was trimmed by 1 base and V by 4 bases; bases with no gene match: 6. This CDR3 spans 16 amino acids. Germline V gives CDR1 MNHNS, CDR2 SASEGT. Here the CDR3 reads CASSGDRGRGNTEAFF. Here the CDR3 DNA reads TGTGCCAGCAGTGGCGACAGGGGGCGAGGGAACACTGAAGCTTTCTTT.

This clonotype occurred a few times. The rearrangement joins TRBV5-1 to TRBJ2-5; 14 bases align to TRBD2. There are 17 residues in the CDR3. CDR1 is SGHRS and CDR2 is YFSETQ in the germline V gene. V was clipped by 4 bases and J by 2 bases; unmatched bases: 7. The CDR3 reads CASSPGLAGVLQETQYF. As DNA, the CDR3 is TGCGCCAGCAGCCCGGGACTAGCGGGAGTGTTACAAGAGACCCAGTACTTC.

As DNA, the CDR3 is TGTGCCAGCAGTCCCCCTCAGCAGATCTATGGCTACACCTTC. Its translation is CASSPPQQIYGYTF. The chain couples TRBV28 to TRBJ1-2; D not certain. This CDR3 region has 14 residues. V dropped 5 bases and J dropped 4 bases, with 14 bases sitting between them. The germline gives CDR1 MDHEN, CDR2 SYDVKM.

This clonotype was seen a few times. This chain connects TRBV29-1 to TRBJ2-1, with a possible D match to TRBD2 (7 bases). Deletions cut 3 bases from V and 0 bases from J, with 12 bases between. Germline lookup yields CDR1 SQVTM and CDR2 ANQGSEA. CDR3 length: 15 amino acids. This CDR3 reads CSVEGGRSSYNEQFF. The CDR3 nucleotides are TGCAGCGTTGAGGGGGGGCGAAGCTCCTACAATGAGCAGTTCTTC.

V and J are TRBV5-1 and TRBJ2-2, with a possible D match to TRBD1 (6 bases). This CDR3 has 15 amino acids. CDR1 and CDR2 (germline): SGHRS, YFSETQ. Trimming removed 7 bases at V and 1 base at J, with 14 bases between. CDR3 DNA: TGCGCCAGCGGAACGGGACATATGAACACCGGGGAGCTGTTTTTT. It translates to CASGTGHMNTGELFF.

Concerning this clonotype itself: Since a much larger clone is just one base distant, this may be a read error. CDR3 DNA sequence: TGTGCCAGCAGCGTCTCACTAGCTAGTATCTCCTACGAGCAGTACTTC. Amino acid sequence: CASSVSLASISYEQYF. The rearrangement links TRBV9 to TRBJ2-7; a possible D gene is TRBD2 (6 bases). The CDR3 consists of 16 residues. V dropped 2 bases and J dropped 0 bases, with 15 bases sitting between them. Germline-derived CDR1 and CDR2 are SGDLS and YYNGEE. The variable domain in full, with the rest retrieved from reference TRBV9 and TRBJ2-7, is DSGVTQTPKHLITATGQRVTLRCSPRSGDLSVYWYQQSLDQGLQFLIQYYNGEERAKGNILERFSAQQFPDLHSELNLSSLELGDSALYFCASSVSLASISYEQYFGPGTRLTVT.

This clonotype was observed a few times. V and J are TRBV18 and TRBJ2-1; D is uncertain. The V end lost 4 bases, the J end lost 3 bases, and 19 bases lay between the germline ends. CDR3 length: 17 residues. From germline, CDR1 is KGHSH and CDR2 LQKENI. The CDR3 protein is CASSQASRTNSYNEQFF. Here the CDR3 DNA reads TGTGCCAGCTCACAAGCCTCCCGAACCAATAGCTACAATGAGCAGTTCTTC.

The chain combines TRBV2 with TRBJ2-7, with D possibly matching TRBD2 (5 bases). The J call may be in error: the DNA end matches TRBJ2-5 better. The length of the CDR3 is 13 residues. The germline CDR1 and CDR2 sequences are SNHLY and FYNNEI. CDR3 nucleotides: TGTGCCAGCACCGAGGGCAGGCTTGAGACCCAGTACTTC. Translated: CASTEGRLETQYF.

The rearrangement joins TRBV7-3 to TRBJ2-1; D may be TRBD1 or TRBD2 (5 bases each). CDR1 SGHTA and CDR2 FQGTGA come from the germline V gene. The V end was cut by 2 bases, the J end by 4 bases, with 9 bases between. This CDR3 spans 14 amino acids. CDR3 region: CASSLRDDYNEQFF. CDR3 nucleotides: TGTGCCAGCAGCTTACGGGACGATTACAATGAGCAGTTCTTC.

The chain joins TRBV14 to TRBJ1-1; weak D call: TRBD1 (5 bases). V lost 5 bases to trimming and J lost 11 bases, with 18 bases between them. CDR3 length equals 13 residues. Per germline, CDR1 SGHDN and CDR2 FVKESK. DNA for the CDR3: TGTGCCAGCAGCAGAAGACACCCGAAGGGGGCTTTCTTT. Translating gives CASSRRHPKGAFF.

As concerns this clonotype: Because it lacks the conserved phenylalanine or tryptophan at the end, this CDR3 is likely a read error. The chain couples TRBV4-1 to TRBJ2-1; TRBD2 matches at 13 bases. In germline, CDR1 is MGHRA, CDR2 YSYEKL. Unmatched junction bases numbered 5, after V lost 4 bases and J lost 2 bases. There are 17 residues in the CDR3. The CDR3 DNA follows: TGCGCCAGCAGCCCCACTAGCGGGGGGGCTGCCTACAATGAGCAGTTCTTG. It encodes CASSPTSGGAAYNEQFL.

This clonotype was seen only a few times. The chain carries TRBV4-1 and TRBJ2-2, with TRBD2 matching over 7 bases. The CDR3 spans 18 residues. After removal of 5 bases from V and 5 bases from J, the junction contained 17 bases not matched to a gene. CDR1 and CDR2 from the germline V gene are MGHRA and YSYEKL. CDR3 sequence reads: CASSYRLAGLVGTGELFF. CDR3 nucleotides: TGCGCCAGCAGCTATAGACTAGCCGGCTTGGTTGGTACCGGGGAGCTGTTTTTT.

The V and J genes are TRBV7-2 and TRBJ1-5; D is uncertain. With 3 bases removed from V and 3 bases from J, the gap between germline ends came to 9 bases. Germline CDR1 and CDR2: SGHTA and FQGNSA. This CDR3 comprises 14 residues. In nucleotides, the CDR3 is TGTGCCAGCAGCTTGGGCCATGTCAATCAGCCCCAGCATTTT. Translation gives CASSLGHVNQPQHF.

V and J are TRBV5-1 and TRBJ2-4; weak D call: TRBD1 (5 bases). The DNA end favors TRBJ2-7, so the J call may be wrong. The CDR3 is 14 amino acids. CDR1 SGHRS and CDR2 YFSETQ come from the germline V gene. The CDR3 loop reads CASSLRQQGYEQYF. CDR3 coding DNA: TGCGCCAGCAGCTTAAGACAGCAAGGTTACGAGCAGTACTTC.

V and J are TRBV6-5 and TRBJ1-5; D is undetermined. Looked up from germline, CDR1 is MNHEY and CDR2 is SVGAGI. V was cut by 8 bases and J by 9 bases, with 17 bases left in between. The CDR3 length is 13 residues. This CDR3 is CASRQDLGSPQHF. The CDR3 nucleotides are TGTGCCAGCCGTCAGGATCTCGGGTCGCCCCAGCATTTT.

About this clonotype: An end of the junction differs from the germline gene, which may be a read error. CDR3 in DNA: TGCGCCAGCATCTTGGGTTCTAGCGGGGTCTACAATGAGCAGTTCTTC. Its protein is CASILGSSGVYNEQFF. The rearrangement uses TRBV5-1 and TRBJ2-1, with 9 bases aligning to TRBD2. This CDR3 spans 16 amino acids. Germline CDR1 and CDR2: SGHRS and YFSETQ.

With regard to this clonotype: Relative to the germline gene, one junction end is altered; a read error may explain this. This rearrangement joins TRBV19 to TRBJ2-4; 13 bases are shared with TRBD2. Judging by the DNA end, TRBJ2-7 fits better; the J call may be wrong. Looked up from germline, CDR1 is LNHDA and CDR2 is SQIVND (reference sequence). This CDR3 comprises 15 residues. The CDR3 loop is CASSTRLAGGFEQYF. The CDR3 DNA reads as TGTGCCAGCAGTACCCGACTAGCGGGAGGATTCGAGCAGTACTTC.

This clonotype showed up many times. The junction does not match germline at one end; this may be a read error. V gene TRBV3-1 combines with J gene TRBJ1-5, with D unclear. Germline CDR1 is LGHDT and CDR2 is YNNKEL (reference sequence). The CDR3 runs 14 residues. The CDR3 bases are TGCGCCAGCAGCCAGGCAGGTTTCAATCAGCCCCAGCATTTT. It is translated as CASSQAGFNQPQHF.